The clone carrying this T cell receptor beta chain was counted between two and nine times. Its antigen is unknown. This sample is drawn from a study of T-cell reconstitution after alpha-beta-depleted transplantation in children. Study-wide findings and caveats: T-cell numbers and diversity, one year after transplant, stemmed largely from T cells that were newly produced.

Unique molecular identifiers featured in how the TCRbeta library was prepared. TCRdb analysed the PCR reads with MiXCR anew, one entry per CDR3 protein. The table has over 400,000 distinct CDR3 sequences, about 45% seen once; the top ten hold roughly a quarter. The material was PBMCs, obtained before TCRalphabeta/CD19-depleted stem cell transplant. This receptor was identified in a girl aged 2 to 9 with aplastic anemia, due to receive a stem cell transplant.

The CDR3 DNA reads as TGCAGTGCCGTAGGTCTAGCTAGAATGGAGAACGAGCAGTACTTC. Translation gives CSAVGLARMENEQYF. The V gene is TRBV20-1, the J gene TRBJ2-7; tentatively, D is TRBD2 (5 bases). The CDR3 totals 15 residues. Germline V CDR1 and CDR2: DFQATT, SNEGSKA (reference sequence). Between the trimmed V and J ends, which lost 6 bases and 5 bases, there was a span of 23 bases.